This TCR beta chain was observed in a study of blood T cell repertoires in COVID-19. About the research overall: COVID-19 samples from acute and convalescent phases originated in the United States, Italy and Spain. In each case, the material was cDNA or gDNA derived from T cells, B-cell-depleted T cells, or PBMCs.

Per the original methods: Using reference gene primer amplification, nucleated cell counts were estimated. Some clones are missing from TCRdb's copy, which holds only in-frame ones; the method was immunoSEQ multiplex PCR. From that table come the V and J calls and clone size; the DNA was used to work out D and trimming. Among approximately 200,000 clones listed, 70% to 90% were seen once. Trimming shortened V by 6 bases and J by 7 bases, and 15 bases separated the two germline ends. CDR3 length: 14 residues. Germline V gene data show CDR1 as MNHEY and CDR2 as SVGAGI. Sequencing input: peripheral blood. The chain carries TRBV6-5 and TRBJ1-4; D possibly corresponds to TRBD1 (6 bases). The receptor's source is a man between 45 and 60 years old who had recovered from COVID-19. The CDR3 reads CASSVLQGFEKLFF. In DNA, the CDR3 is TGTGCCAGCAGCGTATTACAGGGTTTTGAAAAACTGTTTTTT.